This is a list of T cell receptor beta chains from one sample in a study of response to subunit inactivated influenza vaccine. TCRdb processed the RT-PCR reads anew with MiXCR; each CDR3 protein has one entry. This sample carries some 850,000 distinct CDR3 sequences, approximately 18% of them seen once, and the ten largest clones take about 11%. The sequencing used PBMCs from blood, collected roughly 5 days after vaccination. The receptors come from a man between 45 and 60 years old who received an inactivated influenza vaccine. Both conserved end residues are part of each CDR3. A D gene is named only where the DNA matches it firmly. Not all rows give a size; the values are once, few, many and, for expanded clones, a class.

v_call	clone_size	cdr3_length	d_call	j_call	cdr3_nt	cdr3_aa
TRBV2	few	15	TRBD1	TRBJ2-7	TGTGCCAGCAACCCACAGGGGGCTCAGGGCTACGAGCAGTACTTC	CASNPQGAQGYEQYF
TRBV7-3	few	15	TRBD2	TRBJ2-7	TGTGCCAGCAGCCTGGGACTAGCGGATACCTACGAGCAGTACTTC	CASSLGLADTYEQYF
TRBV12-3/TRBV12-4	NA	13	NA	TRBJ1-1	TGTGCCAGCAGTTTAACAGGAAGCGCTGAAGCTTTCTTT	CASSLTGSAEAFF
TRBV3-1	NA	16	NA	TRBJ2-3	TGTGCCAGCAGCCAAGTAGGTGGGGGAAGCACAGATACGCAGTATTTT	CASSQVGGGSTDTQYF
TRBV7-2	few	14	TRBD2	TRBJ2-7	TGTGCCAGCAGCGAACTAGCGGGAGTGGGGGAGCAGTACTTC	CASSELAGVGEQYF
TRBV9	many	14	TRBD2	TRBJ2-5	TGTGCCAGCAGCGAAGCGGGGGGTGGAGAGACCCAGTACTTC	CASSEAGGGETQYF
TRBV7-8	many	13	NA	TRBJ2-7	TGTGCCAGCAGCCCGCGACTGTCCTACGAGCAGTACTTC	CASSPRLSYEQYF
TRBV5-1	few	12	NA	TRBJ2-3	TGCGCCAGCAGCGCCACCGAGAATACGCAGTATTTT	CASSATENTQYF
TRBV20-1	NA	13	NA	TRBJ2-1	TGCAGTGCTAGAGTTCAGGGCGACAATGAGCAGTTCTTC	CSARVQGDNEQFF
TRBV2	few	11	TRBD2	TRBJ2-1	TGTGCCAGCAGTAGCGGGGGTATACGATTCTTC	CASSSGGIRFF
TRBV11-2	NA	13	NA	TRBJ2-3	TGTGCCAGCAGCCCAAGAGGCACAGATACGCAGTATTTT	CASSPRGTDTQYF
TRBV4-3	few	17	NA	TRBJ1-4	TGCGCCAGCAGCCAAGGGGTCCCACAGACAACTAATGAAAAACTGTTTTTT	CASSQGVPQTTNEKLFF
TRBV7-9	NA	16	NA	TRBJ2-6	TGTGCCAGCAGCTTAGGGTCTAGCTCTGGGGCCAACGTCCTGACTTTC	CASSLGSSSGANVLTF
TRBV12-3/TRBV12-4	NA	16	NA	TRBJ2-7	TGTGCCAGCAGTTTTTCCTTCGGCACAGGACTTTACGAGCAGTACTTC	CASSFSFGTGLYEQYF
TRBV7-6	few	14	TRBD1	TRBJ1-1	TGTGCCAGCAGCAAGGGACAGGGGATCACTGAAGCTTTCTTT	CASSKGQGITEAFF
TRBV7-9	many	15	NA	TRBJ2-1	TGTGCCAGCAGCTTAGGGAGGGTCTCCTACAATGAGCAGTTCTTC	CASSLGRVSYNEQFF
TRBV25-1	few	14	NA	TRBJ2-2	TGTGCCAGCATCCCCCGGGCCTACACCGGGGAGCTGTTTTTT	CASIPRAYTGELFF
TRBV6-5	NA	14	TRBD1	TRBJ1-2	TGTGCCAGCAGTTACACCAAGACAGGGAAAGGCTACACCTTC	CASSYTKTGKGYTF
TRBV28	NA	13	NA	TRBJ1-2	TGTGCCAGCAGCAATGAACTGCACTATGGCTACACCTTC	CASSNELHYGYTF
TRBV14	NA	16	TRBD2	TRBJ2-1	TGTGCCAGCAGCCAAGAGACTAGCGGTCTCTACAATGAGCAGTTCTTC	CASSQETSGLYNEQFF
TRBV20-1	few	14	NA	TRBJ1-6	TGCAGTGCTACTTCAGGACATCCCAATTCACCCCTCCACTTT	CSATSGHPNSPLHF
TRBV6-5	NA	16	NA	TRBJ2-1	TGTGCCAGCAGTTACTCTGGGGTCGGAGGCTACAATGAGCAGTTCTTC	CASSYSGVGGYNEQFF
TRBV6-2/TRBV6-3	few	14	NA	TRBJ2-7	TGTGCCAGCAGTGGGGTAGGGAGCTCCTACGAGCAGTACTTC	CASSGVGSSYEQYF
TRBV4-3	few	17	NA	TRBJ2-5	TGCGCCAGCAGCCAAGACCTGCGGACTGCCCTGAGGGAGACCCAGTACTTC	CASSQDLRTALRETQYF
TRBV3-1	NA	16	NA	TRBJ2-1	TGTGCCAGCAGCCCTCTCGACAGCGCAGGTGGCAATGAGCAGTTCTTC	CASSPLDSAGGNEQFF
TRBV7-8	few	16	TRBD1	TRBJ2-1	TGTGCCAGCAGCTCGCCGCGACAGGGTCTGTACAATGAGCAGTTCTTC	CASSSPRQGLYNEQFF
TRBV7-2	few	12	NA	TRBJ2-4	TGTGCCAGCAGCCGACTCCTGGGGATTCAGTACTTC	CASSRLLGIQYF
TRBV24-1	NA	19	TRBD2	TRBJ2-5	TGTGCCACCAGTGACCCCACCGTATTTAGCGGGGGGGGCGAAGAGACCCAGTACTTC	CATSDPTVFSGGGEETQYF
TRBV6-1	NA	13	NA	TRBJ1-1	TGTGCCAGCAGGGAGAGACCCCTGACTGAAGCTTTCTTT	CASRERPLTEAFF
TRBV27	many	17	TRBD1	TRBJ2-7	TGTGCCAGCAGTTTAATCGGGGGGACAGGGACTCTCTACGAGCAGTACTTC	CASSLIGGTGTLYEQYF
TRBV28	few	15	NA	TRBJ1-6	TGTGCCAGCAGTTCCCCGTCCTCGTATAATTCACCCCTCCACTTT	CASSSPSSYNSPLHF
TRBV10-2	few	12	TRBD1	TRBJ1-2	TGCGCCAGCAGTAAAACAGGGGACGGCTACACCTTC	CASSKTGDGYTF
TRBV6-1	few	13	NA	TRBJ1-2	TGTGCCAGCAGTGAATGGGAGGTTTATGGCTACACCTTC	CASSEWEVYGYTF
TRBV15	few	16	NA	TRBJ2-6	TGTGCCACCAGCAAAAGACGGGACTCTGGGGCCAACGTCCTGACTTTC	CATSKRRDSGANVLTF
TRBV30	NA	14	NA	TRBJ2-2	TGTGCCTGGAGTGTACTGATCAGGAACGGGGAGCTGTTTTTT	CAWSVLIRNGELFF
TRBV5-5	few	15	NA	TRBJ1-6	TGTGCCAGCAGCCCGGGCCCCAGGAAGGGGTCACCCCTCCACTTT	CASSPGPRKGSPLHF
TRBV4-3	many	14	NA	TRBJ1-1	TGCGCCAGCAGCCAGAACACAGGTAACACTGAAGCTTTCTTT	CASSQNTGNTEAFF
TRBV28	NA	19	TRBD1	TRBJ1-1	TGTGCCAGCAGTTTAAAGGGACAGGGGCTTAGAAGGAAGGACACTGAAGCTTTCTTT	CASSLKGQGLRRKDTEAFF
TRBV5-1	NA	15	NA	TRBJ2-5	TGCGCCAGCAGCCCGGGCAGGGTAGAGCAAGAGACCCAGTACTTC	CASSPGRVEQETQYF
TRBV5-1	many	13	NA	TRBJ1-1	TGCGCCAGCAGCTTAACCATGAACACTGAAGCTTTCTTT	CASSLTMNTEAFF
TRBV20-1	few	14	NA	TRBJ2-4	TGCAGTGCTGGGGGGTTGTTAGCCAAAAACATTCAGTACTTC	CSAGGLLAKNIQYF
TRBV4-1	few	15	NA	TRBJ2-1	TGCGCCAGCAGCCAAGCGAGTAGCGGATACAATGAGCAGTTCTTC	CASSQASSGYNEQFF
TRBV6-1	NA	15	NA	TRBJ1-5	TGTGCCAGCAACCAGGCAGGGACGAGCAATCAGCCCCAGCATTTT	CASNQAGTSNQPQHF
TRBV7-6	NA	14	NA	TRBJ2-2	TGTGCCAGCAGCTTAGGTGCGGGGACTCGGGAGCTGTTTTTT	CASSLGAGTRELFF
TRBV7-9	NA	14	NA	TRBJ2-2	TGTGCCAGCAGCAATACCGCCGGAACCGGGGAGCTGTTTTTT	CASSNTAGTGELFF
TRBV4-3	many	14	NA	TRBJ2-3	TGCGCCAGCAGCCAAGACCTGGACACAGATACGCAGTATTTT	CASSQDLDTDTQYF
TRBV2	NA	11	NA	TRBJ1-4	TGTGCCAGCAAGAGGTGGGGTAAACTGTTTTTT	CASKRWGKLFF
TRBV5-1	NA	15	NA	TRBJ1-2	TGCGCCAGCCGGACCCGGGACACCACTAACTATGGCTACACCTTC	CASRTRDTTNYGYTF
TRBV4-1	NA	15	NA	TRBJ2-3	TGCGCCAGCAGCCAAGCGGCGGTAGCTCTGGATACGCAGTATTTT	CASSQAAVALDTQYF
TRBV10-3	few	15	NA	TRBJ1-1	TGTGCCATCAGTGTGGGAACCGCAGGGAGCGCTGAAGCTTTCTTT	CAISVGTAGSAEAFF
TRBV20-1	few	12	NA	TRBJ2-3	TGCAGTGCTAGACCCCCCTCGGATACGCAGTATTTT	CSARPPSDTQYF
TRBV4-3	few	17	TRBD2	TRBJ2-1	TGCGCCAGCAGCCGGAAATATAGCGGGATCCTGAGGGATGAGCAGTTCTTC	CASSRKYSGILRDEQFF
TRBV4-3	few	17	NA	TRBJ2-2	TGCGCCAGCAGCCAAGAAGGGCCAGGGGTCGGCACCGGGGAGCTGTTTTTT	CASSQEGPGVGTGELFF
TRBV20-1	few	18	NA	TRBJ1-6	TGCAGTGCGCGAGACGAGGGGGACCTGATAACTTATAATTCACCCCTCCACTTT	CSARDEGDLITYNSPLHF
TRBV30	few	13	NA	TRBJ1-5	TGTGCCTGGAGTGTGGGAAGGAATCAGCCCCAGCATTTT	CAWSVGRNQPQHF
TRBV15	NA	15	NA	TRBJ2-3	TGTGCCACCAGCAGAGATCTGGGGGAGTGGGATACGCAGTATTTT	CATSRDLGEWDTQYF
TRBV28	many	16	TRBD2	TRBJ2-3	TGTGCCAGCAGCCGATCTAGCGGGAGGGCCCACGATACGCAGTATTTT	CASSRSSGRAHDTQYF